These 5 T cell receptor beta chains share one sample of origin, sequenced in a study of control samples from healthy donors and cancer patients. Sequencing used immunoSEQ multiplex PCR; TCRdb keeps in-frame clones, though not all of them. There are around 150,000 clones in the sample; about 94% occur only once, and 8.5% lies in the top ten. Material for sequencing was blood. Receptor source: a woman aged 35 to 49 in good health.

This clone was recorded only once. This chain uses TRBV5-4 with TRBJ1-1; possible D gene TRBD1, 5 bases. V shed 3 bases and J shed 7 bases, with 16 bases lying between them. The CDR3 has 14 amino acids. CDR1 and CDR2 (germline): SGHNT, YYREEE (reference sequence). The CDR3 bases are TGTGCCAGCAGCTCGCGGCAGGGAATACTTGAAGCTTTCTTT. As protein: CASSSRQGILEAFF.

This clone is a singleton in its sample. V and J are TRBV9 and TRBJ2-1; 7 nucleotides agree with TRBD2. The CDR3 extends over 16 amino acids. The V segment lost 0 bases and the J segment 0 bases; nucleotides outside the gene matches: 3. Per germline, CDR1 SGDLS and CDR2 YYNGEE. CDR3 sequence: CASSVGGGGSYNEQFF. The CDR3, as DNA: TGTGCCAGCAGCGTAGGGGGCGGGGGCTCCTACAATGAGCAGTTCTTC.

The rearrangement links TRBV19 to TRBJ2-7; no firm D call. With 7 bases removed from V and 7 bases from J, the gap between germline ends came to 5 bases. This CDR3 has 9 residues. Germline CDR1 reads LNHDA; CDR2 reads SQIVND (reference sequence). The CDR3 protein is CASITEQYF. CDR3 coding DNA: TGTGCCAGTATAACGGAGCAGTACTTC.

J is TRBJ1-5 and V is TRBV7-2, with TRBD1 as a possible D gene (5 bases). CDR3 length: 13 amino acids. The V gene lost 5 bases and the J gene lost 11 bases, with 16 bases spanning the gap. CDR1 and CDR2 (germline): SGHTA, FQGNSA. The CDR3 nucleotides read TGTGCCAGCAGCAAGACCGGAGTCAGGGCCCAGCATTTT. This encodes CASSKTGVRAQHF. Drawing the rest from reference TRBV7-2 and TRBJ1-5, the complete variable domain is GAGVSQSPSNKVTEKGKDVELRCDPISGHTALYWYRQSLGQGLEFLIYFQGNSAPDKSGLPSDRFSAERTGGSVSTLTIQRTQQEDSAVYLCASSKTGVRAQHFGDGTRLSIL.

The V gene is TRBV29-1, the J gene TRBJ2-1; D is perhaps TRBD2 (6 bases). The V gene's germline CDR1 is SQVTM and CDR2 ANQGSEA. The CDR3 is 14 residues long. The ends were cut back, 0 bases at V and 10 bases at J, with 16 bases in the middle. CDR3 amino acids: CSVEDLWRGGEQFF. CDR3 DNA sequence: TGCAGCGTTGAAGATCTTTGGAGGGGCGGAGAGCAGTTCTTC.